This T cell receptor (beta chain) originates from a study of graft-versus-host responses after intestinal transplantation. Background on the study: Each patient got anti-thymocyte globulin induction, then tacrolimus and steroids for roughly 3 years.

The protocol was immunoSEQ multiplex PCR, while the TCRdb copy is restricted to in-frame clones and leaves out a portion. The sample holds over 80,000 clones, 91% seen once. V was pared by 4 bases and J by 0 bases, with 10 bases between. The germline gives CDR1 LGHNA, CDR2 YNFKEQ. CDR3 size: 15 residues. A remark on this clone: Its specificity is unknown.

Findings and caveats of the study: Declining HvG levels early post-transplant were linked to peak circulating GvH clone levels.

This rearrangement joins TRBV4-2 to TRBJ1-3; D is uncertain. The receptor's source is a human donor who was the organ donor for an intestinal transplant. Sequenced material: unstimulated CD4+ T cells sorted from spleen or lymph node cells, taken before transplant. CDR3 protein: CASSPQASSGNTIYF. CDR3 nucleotides: TGTGCCAGCAGCCCGCAGGCGAGCTCTGGAAACACCATATATTTT.